This record looks at one TCR beta chain sequence and its context. Antigen unknown. People whose metastatic non-small-cell lung cancer was chemo-refractory got focal radiation along with CTLA-4 blockade by ipilimumab. These data originate in a study of radiotherapy plus CTLA-4 blockade in lung cancer. The study, taken as a whole, reports: Blood-borne expansion of tumor-derived TCR clones followed radiotherapy plus ipilimumab.

Germline CDR1 and CDR2: SNHLY and FYNNEI. Trimming cost V 5 bases and J 8 bases; bases outside gene matches: 9. CDR3 size: 15 residues. The method was immunoSEQ multiplex PCR; TCRdb's version includes in-frame clones alone and lacks a portion of them. The sample has 11,000 to 15,000 clones; over 75% are singletons. The sample here was peripheral blood, taken from a patient treated with radiotherapy plus ipilimumab. The origin of this receptor is a human donor with non-small cell lung cancer that progressed on radiotherapy plus ipilimumab. Some clones in this sample may be carry-over from other donors' samples. The chain joins TRBV2 to TRBJ2-3; 11 bases align to TRBD2. CDR3 protein: CASSQTSGDVATQYF. DNA of the CDR3: TGTGCCAGCAGTCAGACTAGCGGGGACGTGGCTACGCAGTATTTT. The full variable domain, completed using reference TRBV2 and TRBJ2-3, is EPEVTQTPSHQVTQMGQEVILRCVPISNHLYFYWYRQILGQKVEFLVSFYNNEISEKSEIFDDQFSVERPDGSNFTLKIRSTKLEDSAMYFCASSQTSGDVATQYFGPGTRLTVL.